The rows below give T cell receptor beta chains drawn from one sample of a study of PD-1 blockade in classical Hodgkin lymphoma. Only in-frame clones appear in the TCRdb table, and some are missing; sequencing was by immunoSEQ multiplex PCR. Found here are over 75,000 clones, about nine tenths of them singletons; the top ten hold approximately 2.9%. The sample here was peripheral blood mononuclear cells (PBMCs), taken before the fourth cycle of nivolumab. The receptors here all came from a human donor with classical Hodgkin lymphoma. Both conserved end residues are part of each CDR3. A D gene is named only where the DNA matches it firmly. Only some rows state a clone size, as once, few, many or a class for expanded clones.

v_call	j_call	clone_size	d_call	cdr3_aa	cdr3_nt
TRBV6-4	TRBJ2-3	-	TRBD1	CASSGQGDTQYF	TGTGCCAGCAGTGGACAGGGGGATACGCAGTATTTT
TRBV27	TRBJ2-7	-	-	CASSLRAGFNPYEQYF	TGTGCCAGCAGTTTACGGGCAGGCTTTAACCCCTACGAGCAGTACTTC
TRBV30	TRBJ1-2	-	TRBD1	CAWSPIQGAIGYTF	TGTGCCTGGAGTCCCATACAGGGGGCAATCGGCTACACCTTC
TRBV5-8	TRBJ1-5	-	-	CASSQRGLDNQPQHF	TGTGCCAGCAGCCAGAGGGGGTTGGACAATCAGCCCCAGCATTTT
TRBV4-1	TRBJ1-5	-	TRBD1	CASSQWDSSNQPQHF	TGCGCCAGCAGCCAGTGGGACAGTAGCAATCAGCCCCAGCATTTT
TRBV29-1	TRBJ2-2	once	-	CSVGALTGELFF	TGCAGCGTTGGTGCCCTCACCGGGGAGCTGTTTTTT
TRBV6-1	TRBJ1-5	-	-	CASGLRGDQPQHF	TGTGCCAGCGGGTTAAGGGGCGATCAGCCCCAGCATTTT
TRBV7-9	TRBJ2-1	few	TRBD1	CASSDPRFLGTGPDWEQFF	TGTGCCAGCAGCGATCCCCGGTTCCTCGGGACAGGACCTGACTGGGAGCAGTTCTTC
TRBV29-1	TRBJ1-3	-	-	CSVRDFSGNTIYF	TGCAGCGTGCGGGACTTCTCTGGAAACACCATATATTTT
TRBV9	TRBJ1-2	once	-	CASSPGGANYGYTF	TGTGCCAGCAGCCCCGGGGGGGCTAACTATGGCTACACCTTC
TRBV7-6	TRBJ1-2	-	TRBD1	CASSLDDRAFYGYTF	TGTGCCAGCAGCCTAGACGACAGGGCTTTTTATGGCTACACCTTC
TRBV7-9	TRBJ1-4	once	-	CASSLSAGIGEKLFF	TGTGCCAGCAGCTTAAGCGCAGGGATAGGCGAAAAACTGTTTTTT
TRBV6-6	TRBJ2-7	-	TRBD1	CASKSQGEYF	TGTGCCAGCAAATCGCAGGGGGAGTACTTC
TRBV4-1	TRBJ1-5	-	-	CASSQDLYGQPANQPQHF	TGCGCCAGCAGCCAAGATCTATATGGGCAGCCCGCTAATCAGCCCCAGCATTTT
TRBV5-5	TRBJ2-5	-	-	CASSSWGADLETQYF	TGTGCCAGCAGCTCGTGGGGGGCAGACCTGGAGACCCAGTACTTC
TRBV7-2	TRBJ1-6	once	-	CASSLRGDSYNSPLHF	TGTGCCAGCAGCTTAAGGGGGGACTCCTATAATTCACCCCTCCACTTT
TRBV28	TRBJ1-5	-	-	CASSLRVQPQHF	TGTGCCAGCAGTTTGCGGGTGCAGCCCCAGCATTTT
TRBV4-2	TRBJ2-1	-	-	CASSQGLGGGPYNEQFF	TGTGCCAGCAGCCAAGGGCTAGGGGGGGGCCCCTACAATGAGCAGTTCTTC
TRBV27	TRBJ2-5	-	-	CASSSAGAQETQYF	TGTGCCAGCAGTTCGGCGGGGGCCCAAGAGACCCAGTACTTC
TRBV6-6	TRBJ1-5	once	-	CASSQGTRHSNQPQHF	TGTGCCAGCAGCCAAGGGACACGACATAGCAATCAGCCCCAGCATTTT
TRBV2	TRBJ1-1	-	-	CASSPEGNEAFF	TGTGCCAGCAGTCCCGAGGGGAATGAAGCTTTCTTT
TRBV5-1	TRBJ2-2	-	-	CASRADRNTGELFF	TGCGCCAGCAGAGCAGATAGGAACACCGGGGAGCTGTTTTTT
TRBV6-1	TRBJ2-7	-	-	CASSTETGLSYEQYF	TGTGCCAGCAGTACAGAGACAGGACTTTCCTACGAGCAGTACTTC
TRBV19	TRBJ1-6	-	-	CASSAGTSPLHF	TGTGCCAGTAGTGCAGGGACTTCACCCCTCCACTTT